This TCR beta chain was identified during a study of tumor-infiltrating lymphocytes in primary liver carcinoma. On the study more broadly: Primary liver carcinoma, confirmed by histopathology, was surgically resected.

This clonotype was found once. Its antigen remains unknown. An end of the junction differs from the germline gene, which may be a read error. Study findings and constraints: Researchers found tumor-adjacent and tumor-blood pairs overlapped less than tumor region pairs.

Germline DNA was also extracted, while the blood RNA originated from unsorted whole blood. Starting material of roughly 550 ng total RNA yielded TCR beta cDNA via a constant-region primer. It was through three nested multiplex PCR rounds of slightly modified ARM-PCR that TCR beta libraries arose. The first two PCR rounds used TRBV1-TRBV30 primers with a Cbeta primer, roughly 10 cycles each. TCRdb reprocessed the multiplex PCR reads via MiXCR and lists one record per CDR3 protein. The table has about 210,000 distinct CDR3 sequences, 65% seen once. The CDR3 has 14 residues. Germline assignment: CDR1 MNHNY and CDR2 SVGAGI (reference sequence).

This clonotype originated in a woman aged 55-75 years with primary liver carcinoma and hepatitis B virus infection. The genes are TRBV6-6 and TRBJ2-2; D perhaps matches TRBD2 (5 bases). The sequenced sample was peripheral blood. CDR3 loop: CASSLSPETGELLF. CDR3 DNA sequence: TGTGCCAGCTCCCTGAGTCCAGAAACCGGGGAGCTGCTTTTT.